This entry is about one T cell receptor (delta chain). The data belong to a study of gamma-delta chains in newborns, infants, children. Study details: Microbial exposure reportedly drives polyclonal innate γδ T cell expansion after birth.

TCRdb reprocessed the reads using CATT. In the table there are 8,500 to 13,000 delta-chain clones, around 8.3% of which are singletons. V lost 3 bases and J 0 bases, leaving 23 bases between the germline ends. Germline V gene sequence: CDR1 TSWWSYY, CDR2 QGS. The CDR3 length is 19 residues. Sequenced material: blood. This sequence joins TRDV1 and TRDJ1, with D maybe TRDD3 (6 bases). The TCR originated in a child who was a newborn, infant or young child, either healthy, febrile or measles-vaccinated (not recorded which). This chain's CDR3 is CALGDAWGGTGGYTDKLIF. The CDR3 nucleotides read TGTGCTCTTGGGGATGCTTGGGGGGGAACTGGAGGATACACCGATAAACTCATCTTT.